Sequencing of this T cell receptor (beta chain) was carried out in a study of tumor-infiltrating lymphocytes in primary liver carcinoma. Taking about 17-31 mg of unsorted bulk tissue, the authors co-extracted RNA and DNA. All of the tumor samples contained over 75% viable tumor cells. Points from the study as a whole: In tumor-adjacent and tumor-blood pairs, overlap was lower than in tumor region pairs.

Comments on this clonotype: What it binds is not known.

The V gene's germline CDR1 is MDHEN and CDR2 SYDVKM. V was clipped by 6 bases and J by 6 bases; unmatched bases: 10. The CDR3 spans 14 residues. A primer matching the constant region was used to make TCR beta cDNA from 500 to 650 ng of total RNA. Employing slightly modified ARM-PCR, three nested multiplex PCR rounds were run, and these gave rise to the TCR beta libraries. TRBV1-TRBV30 forward primers paired with a C-beta reverse primer drove the first two PCR rounds, roughly 10 cycles each. Via MiXCR, TCRdb re-called the multiplex PCR reads, giving one row per CDR3 protein. This sample has roughly 80,000 distinct CDR3 sequences, with roughly 72% found just once.

The TCR sequence derives from a man aged 40-49 years with primary liver carcinoma and hepatitis B virus infection. The sequencing sample was made of liver tumor tissue from sampling region 1. Subset defined: tumor region T1, superior pole. The rearrangement uses TRBV28 and TRBJ2-7, with 8 bases aligning to TRBD2. CDR3 sequence (DNA): TGTGCCAGCAGCCCTCCAGCGGGAGCTGGCGAGCAGTACTTC. Protein sequence: CASSPPAGAGEQYF.